This T cell receptor beta chain comes out of a study of shared clonotypes between healthy human individuals. CDR3 size: 15 residues. V lost 8 bases and J lost 2; bases outside the gene matches: 11. Per germline, CDR1 MNHNS and CDR2 SASEGT. Per sorted-subset replicate PCR, input was 200 to 250 ng DNA, representing about 32,000 T cell genomes. The protocol was immunoSEQ multiplex PCR, while the TCRdb copy is restricted to in-frame clones and leaves out a portion. The table has around 600,000 clones, 85% to 95% seen once; the top ten hold 0.095% to 0.14%. Overall study results and limits: Among donors, sharing of clonotypes was expected to be affected by sequencing depth. In a handful of donors, about 5% of naive CD4 clonotypes appeared in common. Incomplete sequencing of sorted subsets was indicated by rarefaction despite large depth.

Terminally differentiated effector memory CD45RA+ cells were excluded from the naive CD8 cells, which were CD45RO-negative and positively selected for CCR7. On this clone: Antigen unknown.

The sequence was obtained from a woman in her twenties or thirties in good health. Sequencing used naive CD8+ T cells sorted from blood. The V and J genes are TRBV6-1 and TRBJ2-5; 7 bases are a match to TRBD1. CDR3: CASLDREALQETQYF. CDR3 sequence (DNA): TGTGCCAGCCTAGACAGGGAAGCTCTACAAGAGACCCAGTACTTC.